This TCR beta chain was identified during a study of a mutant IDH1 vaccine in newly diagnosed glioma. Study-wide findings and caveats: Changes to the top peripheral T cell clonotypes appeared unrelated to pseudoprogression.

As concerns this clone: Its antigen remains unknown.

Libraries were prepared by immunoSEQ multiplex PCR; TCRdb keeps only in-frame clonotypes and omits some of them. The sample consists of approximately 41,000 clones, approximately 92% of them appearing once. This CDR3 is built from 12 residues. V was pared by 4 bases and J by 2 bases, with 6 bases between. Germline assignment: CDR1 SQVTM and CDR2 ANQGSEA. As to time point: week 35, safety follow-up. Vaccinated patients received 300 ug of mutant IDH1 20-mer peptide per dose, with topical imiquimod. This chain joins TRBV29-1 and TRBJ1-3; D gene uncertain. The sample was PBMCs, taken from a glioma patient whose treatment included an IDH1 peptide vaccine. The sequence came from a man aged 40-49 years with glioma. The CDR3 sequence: CSVGQAGNTIYF. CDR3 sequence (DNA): TGCAGCGTTGGGCAAGCTGGAAACACCATATATTTT.